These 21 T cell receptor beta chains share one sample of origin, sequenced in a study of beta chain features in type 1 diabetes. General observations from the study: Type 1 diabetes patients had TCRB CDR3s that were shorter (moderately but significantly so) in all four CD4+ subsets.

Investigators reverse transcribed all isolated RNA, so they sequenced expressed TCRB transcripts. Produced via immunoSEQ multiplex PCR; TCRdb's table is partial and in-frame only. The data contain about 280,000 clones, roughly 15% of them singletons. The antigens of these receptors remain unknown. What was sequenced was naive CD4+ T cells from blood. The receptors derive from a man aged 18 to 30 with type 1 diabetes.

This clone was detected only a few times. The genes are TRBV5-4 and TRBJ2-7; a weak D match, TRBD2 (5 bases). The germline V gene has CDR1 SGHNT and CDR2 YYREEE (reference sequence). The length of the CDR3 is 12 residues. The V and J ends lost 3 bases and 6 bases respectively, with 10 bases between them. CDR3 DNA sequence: TGTGCCAGCAGCTCCTCGGGGATCGAGCAGTACTTC. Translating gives CASSSSGIEQYF.

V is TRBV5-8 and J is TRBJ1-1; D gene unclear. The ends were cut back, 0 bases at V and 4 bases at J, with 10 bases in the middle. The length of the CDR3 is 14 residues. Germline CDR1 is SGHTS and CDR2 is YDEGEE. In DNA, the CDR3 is TGTGCCAGCAGCTTGGACGCCGGGATCACTGAAGCTTTCTTT. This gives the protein CASSLDAGITEAFF.

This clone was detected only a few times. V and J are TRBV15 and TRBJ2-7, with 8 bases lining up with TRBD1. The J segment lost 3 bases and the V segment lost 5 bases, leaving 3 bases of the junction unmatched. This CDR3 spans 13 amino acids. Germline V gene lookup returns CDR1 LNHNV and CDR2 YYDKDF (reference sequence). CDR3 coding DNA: TGTGCCACCAGCTTCGGACAGGGCTACGAGCAGTACTTC. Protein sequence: CATSFGQGYEQYF.

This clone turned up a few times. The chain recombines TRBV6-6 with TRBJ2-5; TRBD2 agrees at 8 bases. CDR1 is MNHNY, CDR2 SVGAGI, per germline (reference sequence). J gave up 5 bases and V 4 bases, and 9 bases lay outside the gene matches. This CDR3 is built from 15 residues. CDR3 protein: CASSSPPGGAETQYF. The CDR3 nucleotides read TGTGCCAGCAGTTCCCCACCGGGGGGGGCGGAGACCCAGTACTTC.

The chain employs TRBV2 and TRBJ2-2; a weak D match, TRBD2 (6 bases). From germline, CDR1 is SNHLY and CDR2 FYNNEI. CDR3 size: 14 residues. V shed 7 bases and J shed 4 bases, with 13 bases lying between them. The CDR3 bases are TGTGCCAGCAAACGGGACTCCTCCACCGGGGAGCTGTTTTTT. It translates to CASKRDSSTGELFF.

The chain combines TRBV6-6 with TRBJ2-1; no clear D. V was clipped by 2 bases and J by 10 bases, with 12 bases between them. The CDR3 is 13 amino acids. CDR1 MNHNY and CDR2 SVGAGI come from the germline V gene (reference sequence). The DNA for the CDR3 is TGTGCCAGCAGTTACCGGCGGCCCGGCGAGCAGTTCTTC. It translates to CASSYRRPGEQFF.

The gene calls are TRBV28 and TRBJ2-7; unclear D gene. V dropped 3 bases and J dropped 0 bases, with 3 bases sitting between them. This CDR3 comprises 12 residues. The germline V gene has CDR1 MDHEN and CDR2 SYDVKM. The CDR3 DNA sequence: TGTGCCAGCAGTTTCAGCTCCTACGAGCAGTACTTC. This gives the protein CASSFSSYEQYF. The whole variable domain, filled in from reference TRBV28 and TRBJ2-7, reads DVKVTQSSRYLVKRTGEKVFLECVQDMDHENMFWYRQDPGLGLRLIYFSYDVKMKEKGDIPEGYSVSREKKERFSLILESASTNQTSMYLCASSFSSYEQYFGPGTRLTVT.

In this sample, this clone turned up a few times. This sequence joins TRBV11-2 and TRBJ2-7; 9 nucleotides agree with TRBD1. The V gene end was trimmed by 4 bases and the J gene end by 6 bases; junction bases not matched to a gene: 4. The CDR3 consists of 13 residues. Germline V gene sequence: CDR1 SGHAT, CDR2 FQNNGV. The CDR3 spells CASSSRQGGEQYF. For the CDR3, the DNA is TGTGCCAGCAGCTCTAGACAGGGGGGCGAGCAGTACTTC.

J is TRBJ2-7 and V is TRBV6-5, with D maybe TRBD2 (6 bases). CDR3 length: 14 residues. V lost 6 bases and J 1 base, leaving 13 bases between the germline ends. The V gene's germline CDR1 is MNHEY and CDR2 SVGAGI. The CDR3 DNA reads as TGTGCCAGCAGCCGGGCAGGGAGGTCCTACGAGCAGTACTTC. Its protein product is CASSRAGRSYEQYF.

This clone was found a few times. The CDR3: CASSGLAGATDTQYF. CDR3 nucleotides: TGTGCCAGCTCGGGACTAGCGGGAGCCACAGATACGCAGTATTTT. The chain links TRBV18 to TRBJ2-3; 14 bases fit TRBD2. The germline CDR1 and CDR2 sequences are KGHSH and LQKENI. The CDR3 is 15 residues long. V was pared by 6 bases and J by 2 bases, with 1 base of the junction left unmatched.

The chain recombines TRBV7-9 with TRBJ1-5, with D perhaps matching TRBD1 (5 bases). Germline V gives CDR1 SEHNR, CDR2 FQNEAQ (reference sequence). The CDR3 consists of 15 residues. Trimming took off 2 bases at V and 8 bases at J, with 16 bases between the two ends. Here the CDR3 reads CASSLKGRPGEPQHF. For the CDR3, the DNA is TGTGCCAGCAGCTTAAAGGGCCGGCCGGGGGAGCCCCAGCATTTT.

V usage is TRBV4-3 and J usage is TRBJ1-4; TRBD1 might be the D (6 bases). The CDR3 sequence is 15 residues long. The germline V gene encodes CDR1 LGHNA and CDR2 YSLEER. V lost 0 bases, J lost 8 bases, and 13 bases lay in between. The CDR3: CASSQELQGSEKLFF. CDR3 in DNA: TGCGCCAGCAGCCAAGAACTACAGGGTAGCGAAAAACTGTTTTTT.

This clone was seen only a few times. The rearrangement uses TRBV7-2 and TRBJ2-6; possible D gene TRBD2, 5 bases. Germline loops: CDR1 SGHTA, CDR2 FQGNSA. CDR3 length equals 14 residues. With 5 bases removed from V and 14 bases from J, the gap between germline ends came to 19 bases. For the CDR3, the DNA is TGTGCCAGCAGCCCGATCCGGGGTGGGTTCTTCCTGACTTTC. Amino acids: CASSPIRGGFFLTF. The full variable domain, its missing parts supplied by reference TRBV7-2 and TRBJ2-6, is GAGVSQSPSNKVTEKGKDVELRCDPISGHTALYWYRQSLGQGLEFLIYFQGNSAPDKSGLPSDRFSAERTGGSVSTLTIQRTQQEDSAVYLCASSPIRGGFFLTFGAGSRLTVL.

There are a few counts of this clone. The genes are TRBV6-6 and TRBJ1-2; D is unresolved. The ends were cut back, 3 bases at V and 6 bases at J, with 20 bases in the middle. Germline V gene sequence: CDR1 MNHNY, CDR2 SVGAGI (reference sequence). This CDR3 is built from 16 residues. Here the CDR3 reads CASSYQEGLSQDGYTF. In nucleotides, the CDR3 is TGTGCCAGCAGTTATCAGGAGGGCCTAAGTCAGGATGGCTACACCTTC.

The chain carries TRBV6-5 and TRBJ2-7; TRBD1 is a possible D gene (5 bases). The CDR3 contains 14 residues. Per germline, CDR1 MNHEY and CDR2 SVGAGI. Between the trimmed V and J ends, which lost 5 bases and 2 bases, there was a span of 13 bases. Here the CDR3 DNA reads TGTGCCAGCAGTACAAGAGACAGCACCTACGAGCAGTACTTC. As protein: CASSTRDSTYEQYF.

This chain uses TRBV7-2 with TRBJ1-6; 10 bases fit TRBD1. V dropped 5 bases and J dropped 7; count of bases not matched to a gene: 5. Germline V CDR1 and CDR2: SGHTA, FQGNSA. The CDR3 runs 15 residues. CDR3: CASSRQGAGNSPLHF. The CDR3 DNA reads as TGTGCCAGCAGCCGACAGGGGGCAGGGAATTCACCCCTCCACTTT. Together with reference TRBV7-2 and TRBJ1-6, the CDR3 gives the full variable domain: GAGVSQSPSNKVTEKGKDVELRCDPISGHTALYWYRQSLGQGLEFLIYFQGNSAPDKSGLPSDRFSAERTGGSVSTLTIQRTQQEDSAVYLCASSRQGAGNSPLHFGNGTRLTVT.

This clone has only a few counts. The CDR3 DNA reads TGTGCCAGCAGTTACTCGGTGCTCCCGCAGGCCGACGAGCAGTACTTC. This encodes CASSYSVLPQADEQYF. This chain connects TRBV6-5 to TRBJ2-7; the D is unclear. The CDR3 loop spans 16 amino acids. Germline values: CDR1 MNHEY, CDR2 SVGAGI. The V and J ends lost 0 bases and 5 bases respectively, with 17 bases between them.

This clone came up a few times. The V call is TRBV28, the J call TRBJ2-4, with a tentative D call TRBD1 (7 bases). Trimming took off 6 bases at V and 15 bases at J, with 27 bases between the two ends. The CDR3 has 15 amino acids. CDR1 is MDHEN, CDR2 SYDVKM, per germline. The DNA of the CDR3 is TGTGCCAGCAGCGTAGGGGGGTGGAGGGGGCGCGACTGGTACTTC. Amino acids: CASSVGGWRGRDWYF.

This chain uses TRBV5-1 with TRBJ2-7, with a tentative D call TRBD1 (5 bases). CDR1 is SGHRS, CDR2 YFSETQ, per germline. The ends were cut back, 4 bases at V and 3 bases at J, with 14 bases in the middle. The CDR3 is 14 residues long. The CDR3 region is CASSPTATVYEQYF. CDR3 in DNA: TGCGCCAGCAGCCCGACAGCCACCGTCTACGAGCAGTACTTC.

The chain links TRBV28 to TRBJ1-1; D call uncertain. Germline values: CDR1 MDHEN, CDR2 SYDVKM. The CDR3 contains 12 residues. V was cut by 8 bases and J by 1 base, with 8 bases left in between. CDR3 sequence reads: CASETANTEAFF. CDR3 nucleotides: TGTGCCAGCGAAACAGCGAACACTGAAGCTTTCTTT.

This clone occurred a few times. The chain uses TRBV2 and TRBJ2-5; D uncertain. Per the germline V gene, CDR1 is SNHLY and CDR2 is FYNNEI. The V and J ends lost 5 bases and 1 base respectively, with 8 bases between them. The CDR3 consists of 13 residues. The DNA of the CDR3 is TGTGCCAGCAGTCCCCGAGTCCAAGAGACCCAGTACTTC. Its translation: CASSPRVQETQYF.